This entry lists 22 T cell receptor beta chains sequenced from one sample in a study of cytomegalovirus exposure and HLA in healthy donors. PCR used 60 Vbeta primers and 13 Jbeta primers. Sequencing was performed with immunoSEQ multiplex PCR; in TCRdb, only in-frame clones are kept and a portion is missing. The data show some 180,000 clones, about 9.4% seen once. The sequencing sample was made of PBMCs. These receptors came from a woman under 40 in good health and CMV-seropositive.

This clone was observed a few times. The identical CDR3 is also encoded by other nucleotide sequences in the sample. V gene TRBV5-1 combines with J gene TRBJ2-7, with D possibly matching TRBD2 (5 bases). Germline V CDR1 and CDR2: SGHRS, YFSETQ. Trimming left V 0 bases short and J 2 bases short, with 9 bases between. The CDR3 totals 14 residues. The CDR3 loop is CASSLGPGTYEQYF. The CDR3 DNA is TGCGCCAGCAGCTTGGGTCCGGGGACCTACGAGCAGTACTTC. Based on the CDR3 plus reference TRBV5-1 and TRBJ2-7, the full variable domain is KAGVTQTPRYLIKTRGQQVTLSCSPISGHRSVSWYQQTPGQGLQFLFEYFSETQRNKGNFPGRFSGRQFSNSRSEMNVSTLELGDSALYLCASSLGPGTYEQYFGPGTRLTVT.

Notes on this clone: The CDR3 carries no conserved terminal phenylalanine or tryptophan, so it likely arises from a read error. The V and J genes are TRBV29-1 and TRBJ1-2; D possibly corresponds to TRBD1 (5 bases). The ends were cut back, 3 bases at V and 2 bases at J, with 10 bases in the middle. The CDR3 has 13 residues. Germline V gene sequence: CDR1 SQVTM, CDR2 ANQGSEA. DNA for the CDR3: TGCAGCGTTGACCAGGGTCTGAACTATGGCTACACCGTC. This encodes CSVDQGLNYGYTV.

This chain links TRBV6-5 with TRBJ1-6, with D possibly matching TRBD1 (5 bases). The CDR3 runs to 13 residues. CDR1 is MNHEY, CDR2 SVGAGI, per germline. V was shortened by 2 bases and J by 12 bases, with 11 bases between the two germline ends. This chain's CDR3 is CASSYQRDLPLHF. Here the CDR3 DNA reads TGTGCCAGCAGTTACCAAAGGGACTTACCCCTCCACTTT.

This clone was seen a few times. The rearrangement uses TRBV4-1 and TRBJ1-2; TRBD1 might be the D (6 bases). CDR1 and CDR2 (germline): MGHRA, YSYEKL. This CDR3 is 13 amino acids long. Trimming removed 0 bases at V and 13 bases at J, with 15 bases between. CDR3 nucleotides: TGCGCCAGCAGCCAAGATGGGCAGGGGAAATGCACCTTC. Translated, it gives CASSQDGQGKCTF.

V usage is TRBV6-5 and J usage is TRBJ1-5, with 7 positions matching TRBD1. The CDR3 extends over 14 amino acids. Trimming took 2 bases from V and 7 from J; bases not matched to a gene: 5. Per the germline V gene, CDR1 is MNHEY and CDR2 is SVGAGI. This CDR3 reads CASSYGGGGQPQHF. The CDR3 DNA reads TGTGCCAGCAGTTACGGAGGGGGCGGCCAGCCCCAGCATTTT.

The chain employs TRBV5-1 and TRBJ2-1, with TRBD2 matching 10 bases. Germline V lookup: CDR1 SGHRS, CDR2 YFSETQ. The CDR3 consists of 15 residues. V shed 4 bases and J 8 bases; nucleotides not matched to a gene: 9. The CDR3 region is CASSRPSGGLDEQFF. CDR3 bases: TGCGCCAGCAGCCGACCTAGCGGGGGTTTGGATGAGCAGTTCTTC.

CDR3 region: CASSPVDREDEQYF. DNA for the CDR3: TGCGCCAGCAGCCCAGTAGACAGGGAAGACGAGCAGTACTTC. The chain carries TRBV4-1 and TRBJ2-7; 7 bases line up with TRBD1. The V gene's germline CDR1 is MGHRA and CDR2 YSYEKL. V shed 4 bases and J 5 bases; nucleotides not matched to a gene: 8. This CDR3 is 14 amino acids long.

V gene TRBV4-1 combines with J gene TRBJ2-7; 15 bases map to TRBD2. Germline loops: CDR1 MGHRA, CDR2 YSYEKL. CDR3 length equals 19 residues. J lost 0 bases, V lost 3 bases, and 9 bases had no gene match. The CDR3 DNA sequence: TGCGCCAGCAGCCACCCCCTGGGACTAGCGGGGGGATTCTCCTACGAGCAGTACTTC. Translating it yields CASSHPLGLAGGFSYEQYF.

The gene calls are TRBV4-1 and TRBJ2-1; D is ambiguous. Germline-derived CDR1 and CDR2 are MGHRA and YSYEKL. With 0 bases removed from V and 8 bases from J, the gap between germline ends came to 20 bases. This CDR3 has 17 amino acids. This CDR3 is CASSQEPSYLRSYEQFF. CDR3 sequence (DNA): TGCGCCAGCAGCCAAGAGCCCAGCTACCTGAGGTCTTATGAGCAGTTCTTC.

This clone has more than one count but fewer than ten. This chain joins TRBV5-5 and TRBJ2-5, with 8 bases identical to TRBD1. The CDR3 sequence is 15 residues long. V lost 4 bases to trimming and J lost 0 bases; unmatched junction nucleotides: 5. Germline assignment: CDR1 SGHKS and CDR2 YYEKEE (reference sequence). The CDR3 reads CASSQGAWDQETQYF. CDR3 coding DNA: TGTGCCAGCAGCCAGGGGGCGTGGGACCAAGAGACCCAGTACTTC.

CDR3 in DNA: TGTGCCAGCAGCTCACGAGCCAGGGAAGTTGCTGGAAACACCATATATTTT. This gives the protein CASSSRAREVAGNTIYF. V usage is TRBV7-6 and J usage is TRBJ1-3; possible D gene TRBD1, 5 bases. Germline values: CDR1 SGHVS, CDR2 FNYEAQ. This CDR3 is built from 17 residues. Trimming removed 4 bases at V and 2 bases at J, with 18 bases between.

This clone was recorded a few times. The CDR3 loop is CASSLGFGRDVPEAFF. Written as DNA, the CDR3 is TGCGCCAGCAGCCTCGGATTCGGGAGGGATGTTCCTGAAGCTTTCTTT. The V and J genes are TRBV5-1 and TRBJ1-1; D gene uncertain. The CDR3 has 16 amino acids. V was clipped by 4 bases and J by 6 bases, with 22 bases between them. Germline V gene data show CDR1 as SGHRS and CDR2 as YFSETQ.

V and J are TRBV7-9 and TRBJ1-3; 9 bases are a match to TRBD1. CDR3 length equals 15 residues. Germline values: CDR1 SEHNR, CDR2 FQNEAQ (reference sequence). J gave up 4 bases and V 3 bases, and 4 bases lay outside the gene matches. CDR3 protein: CASSLDGTGGNTIYF. The DNA for the CDR3 is TGTGCCAGCAGCTTGGATGGGACAGGGGGAAACACCATATATTTT.

The CDR3 here is CASSFRDRDNQPQHF. The CDR3 nucleotides are TGTGCCAGCAGCTTCCGGGACAGGGACAATCAGCCCCAGCATTTT. This chain connects TRBV11-3 to TRBJ1-5; 9 bases are shared with TRBD1. The germline V gene encodes CDR1 SGHNT and CDR2 YENEEA. The CDR3 consists of 15 residues. The V and J ends lost 3 bases and 3 bases, in that order; junction bases with no gene match: 3.

This clone was picked up a small number of times. This sequence joins TRBV25-1 and TRBJ1-2, with 9 bases matching TRBD1. The germline gives CDR1 MGHDK, CDR2 SYGVNS. Unmatched junction bases numbered 8, after V lost 6 bases and J lost 6 bases. CDR3 length: 14 residues. CDR3 nucleotide sequence: TGTGCCAGCAGATTCGAGGGGACAGGGAATGGCTACACCTTC. Amino acids: CASRFEGTGNGYTF.

In this sample, this clone turned up a few times. V gene TRBV2 combines with J gene TRBJ2-7, with D maybe TRBD2 (6 bases). The CDR3 runs to 12 residues. Germline lookup yields CDR1 SNHLY and CDR2 FYNNEI. Trimming removed 5 bases from V and 4 bases from J, with 9 bases in between. This CDR3 is CASSTGLYEQYF. In DNA, the CDR3 is TGTGCCAGCAGTACTGGACTATACGAGCAGTACTTC.

This clone was seen a few times. V is TRBV4-1 and J is TRBJ2-5, with D tentatively TRBD1 (6 bases). V was trimmed by 0 bases and J by 5 bases, leaving 22 bases between them. CDR3 length: 18 residues. Germline V gives CDR1 MGHRA, CDR2 YSYEKL. As DNA, the CDR3 is TGCGCCAGCAGCCAAGAGGGGGCCAGGGGATTCTACACGGAGACCCAGTACTTC. Its translation is CASSQEGARGFYTETQYF.

A few counts support this clone. This chain joins TRBV6-1 and TRBJ2-1; 9 bases are shared with TRBD2. CDR1 is MNHNS and CDR2 is SASEGT in the germline V gene. There are 15 residues in the CDR3. Trimming cost V 7 bases and J 8 bases; bases outside gene matches: 12. The CDR3 DNA sequence: TGTGCCAGCACCGAAGGGGTAGCGGGAGTCGATGAGCAGTTCTTC. Its translation is CASTEGVAGVDEQFF.

The chain employs TRBV11-2 and TRBJ1-1, with D perhaps TRBD1 (5 bases). This CDR3 is 13 amino acids long. The germline CDR1 and CDR2 sequences are SGHAT and FQNNGV. V dropped 3 bases and J dropped 11 bases, with 16 bases sitting between them. The CDR3 coding sequence is TGTGCCAGCAGCTTCCAACAACAGGTCCCCGCTTTCTTT. Translated, it gives CASSFQQQVPAFF.

This clone was found a few times. The chain recombines TRBV20-1 with TRBJ2-3; D gene unclear. CDR1 and CDR2 from the germline V gene are DFQATT and SNEGSKA (reference sequence). Trimming took off 6 bases at V and 8 bases at J, with 3 bases between the two ends. This CDR3 is built from 8 residues. The CDR3 DNA reads as TGCAGTGCCGGTACGCAGTATTTT. Residues: CSAGTQYF.

The chain has TRBV7-9 and TRBJ2-7; 11 bases are shared with TRBD1. V trimming: 5 bases; J trimming: 6 bases; junction bases outside the gene matches: 6. This CDR3 has 14 amino acids. Germline V gene lookup returns CDR1 SEHNR and CDR2 FQNEAQ (reference sequence). CDR3: CASSPGQGVGEQYF. DNA for the CDR3: TGTGCCAGCAGCCCGGGACAGGGGGTGGGCGAGCAGTACTTC.

This clone showed up just a few times. The chain combines TRBV6-4 with TRBJ2-1; 13 nucleotides agree with TRBD2. Germline CDR1 and CDR2: MRHNA and SNTAGT. The length of the CDR3 is 15 residues. The V gene end was trimmed by 3 bases and the J gene end by 9 bases; junction bases not matched to a gene: 5. CDR3 nucleotide sequence: TGTGCCAGCAGTGAACTAGCGGGAGGGCCCGGTGAGCAGTTCTTC. This sequence encodes CASSELAGGPGEQFF.